This T cell receptor (beta chain) is from a study of T-cell memory formation after mild COVID-19. The CDR3 runs 15 residues. Losses at the gene ends were 1 base for V and 4 bases for J; bases not matched to a gene: 5. CDR1 and CDR2 (germline): LNHNV, YYDKDF (reference sequence). TCRdb fed the 5' RACE reads into MiXCR, producing one record per CDR3 protein. The sample holds roughly 170,000 distinct CDR3 sequences, roughly a fifth seen once. This clonotype has just a few counts. Source material: PBMCs or a T cell subset sorted from them (not recorded which). This receptor was taken from an adult woman who had mild COVID-19 (a few samples of this study predate the infection). Cell type and time point are not known. J is TRBJ2-3 and V is TRBV15; the match to TRBD2 covers 7 bases. CDR3 protein: CATSRGAGVSDTQYF. The CDR3, as DNA: TGTGCCACCAGCAGAGGGGCGGGGGTGTCAGATACGCAGTATTTT.